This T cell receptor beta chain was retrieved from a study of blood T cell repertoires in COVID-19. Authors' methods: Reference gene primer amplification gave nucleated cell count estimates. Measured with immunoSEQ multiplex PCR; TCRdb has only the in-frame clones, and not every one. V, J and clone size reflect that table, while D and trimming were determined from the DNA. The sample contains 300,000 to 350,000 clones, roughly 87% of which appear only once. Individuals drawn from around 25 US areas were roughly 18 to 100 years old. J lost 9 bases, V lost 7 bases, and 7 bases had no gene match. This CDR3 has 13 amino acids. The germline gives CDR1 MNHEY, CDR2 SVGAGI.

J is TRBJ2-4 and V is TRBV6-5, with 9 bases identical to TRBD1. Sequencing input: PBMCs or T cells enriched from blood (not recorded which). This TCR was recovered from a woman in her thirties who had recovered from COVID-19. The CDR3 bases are TGTGCCAGCATTCGACAGGGGGACGGCATTCAGTACTTC. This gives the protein CASIRQGDGIQYF.